This T cell receptor (beta chain) is from a study of blood T cell repertoires in COVID-19. Turning to the study itself: Acute-phase and convalescent COVID-19 samples originated in the United States, Italy and Spain.

The study drew participants aged about 18 to 89 years from approximately 25 US areas. Participants classified as exposed had met a COVID-19 case within 2 weeks before study entry. Germline loops: CDR1 SNHLY, CDR2 FYNNEI. This CDR3 region has 13 residues. Trimming left V 7 bases short and J 4 bases short, with 11 bases between. Methods used by the authors: Amplification of reference gene primers was used by the study to estimate nucleated cell counts. Measured with immunoSEQ multiplex PCR; TCRdb has only the in-frame clones, and not every one. D and trimming come from the DNA, and the V and J calls and clone size come from that table. Of some 340,000 clones in the sample, more than 85% were seen once.

Sequences were obtained from PBMCs or T cells enriched from blood (not recorded which). The rearrangement links TRBV2 to TRBJ2-1; TRBD1 might be the D (5 bases). This TCR was sampled from a woman aged 25 to 45 who had been exposed to COVID-19. CDR3 protein: CASKAGSYNEQFF. The CDR3 DNA reads TGTGCCAGCAAGGCAGGGTCATACAATGAGCAGTTCTTC.